The clone carrying this TCR beta chain occurred a few times. Its antigen is undetermined. Germline loops: CDR1 LGHDT, CDR2 YNNKEL (reference sequence). V lost 1 base to trimming and J lost 6 bases; unmatched junction nucleotides: 1. The CDR3 length is 14 residues. Individual cDNA molecules received unique molecular identifiers during library preparation. TCRdb fed the 5' RACE reads into MiXCR, producing one record per CDR3 protein. The sample consists of approximately 35,000 distinct CDR3 sequences, 5.5% to 8% of them appearing once. The sample belongs to a study of early T cells in non-severe SARS-CoV-2 infection. The wider study: Alpha and beta chains were unpaired, from unsorted whole-blood bulk RNA. Whole-study findings and limits: The VDJdb matching leaned toward anti-spike CD8 responses and overlooked private and CD4 specificities.

The receptor comes from an adult who was a healthcare worker with PCR-confirmed SARS-CoV-2 infection or an uninfected control (not recorded which). Sequenced sample: whole blood. This chain joins TRBV3-1 and TRBJ2-3; 10 positions agree with TRBD2. This CDR3 is CASSQGAGGDTQYF. The DNA of the CDR3 is TGTGCCAGCAGCCAAGGAGCGGGAGGGGATACGCAGTATTTT.